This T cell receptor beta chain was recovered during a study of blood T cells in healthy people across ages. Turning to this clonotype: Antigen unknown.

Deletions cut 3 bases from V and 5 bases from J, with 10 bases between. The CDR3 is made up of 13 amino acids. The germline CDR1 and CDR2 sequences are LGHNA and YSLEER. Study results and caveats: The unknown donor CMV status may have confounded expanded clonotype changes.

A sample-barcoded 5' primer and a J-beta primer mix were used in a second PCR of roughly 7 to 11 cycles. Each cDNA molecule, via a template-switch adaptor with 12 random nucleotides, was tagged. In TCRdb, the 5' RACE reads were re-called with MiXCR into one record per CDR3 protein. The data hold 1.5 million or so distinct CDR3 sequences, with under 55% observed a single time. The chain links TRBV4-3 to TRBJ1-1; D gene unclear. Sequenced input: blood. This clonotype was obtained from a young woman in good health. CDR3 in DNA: TGCGCCAGCAGCCATACCCGGAGAACTGAAGCTTTCTTT. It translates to CASSHTRRTEAFF.